A single sample is the source of the 26 T cell receptor beta chains below, sequenced in a study of neoadjuvant anti-PD-1 for oral cavity cancer. Data came from immunoSEQ multiplex PCR; TCRdb stores just in-frame clones and leaves some out. The sample has 5,500 to 7,500 clones, roughly three quarters seen once; the top ten hold around 3.1%. The sequenced sample was PBMCs, obtained before nivolumab (anti-PD-1) treatment. The source of these receptors is a person aged 40-85 years with oral cavity squamous cell carcinoma.

This chain joins TRBV11-2 and TRBJ2-1; 8 nucleotides align to TRBD2. The CDR3 is made up of 15 amino acids. CDR1 is SGHAT, CDR2 FQNNGV, per germline. Losses at the gene ends were 5 bases for V and 3 bases for J; bases not matched to a gene: 6. In nucleotides, the CDR3 is TGTGCCAGCAGCCCCCGGGAGGGCTACTACAATGAGCAGTTCTTC. It translates to CASSPREGYYNEQFF.

The chain joins TRBV4-3 to TRBJ2-2, with no clear D. With 0 bases removed from V and 2 bases from J, the gap between germline ends came to 10 bases. CDR3 length: 16 amino acids. Germline V gene sequence: CDR1 LGHNA, CDR2 YSLEER. The CDR3 spells CASSQDTGHNTGELFF. CDR3 in DNA: TGCGCCAGCAGCCAAGATACGGGCCACAACACCGGGGAGCTGTTTTTT.

The chain joins TRBV5-8 to TRBJ1-2; D gene unclear. CDR1 is SGHTS and CDR2 is YDEGEE in the germline V gene. Trimming cost V 3 bases and J 6 bases, with 12 bases left between them. This CDR3 spans 13 amino acids. CDR3 nucleotides: TGTGCCAGCAGCTACGGATGGCGGGATGGCTACACCTTC. Its protein product is CASSYGWRDGYTF.

This clone was seen once. The CDR3 loop reads CASSLVADAATEAFF. The CDR3 DNA is TGTGCCAGCAGCTTAGTAGCGGACGCGGCCACTGAAGCTTTCTTT. V and J are TRBV7-2 and TRBJ1-1; D gene unclear. V was shortened by 1 base and J by 4 bases, with 13 bases between the two germline ends. The CDR3 is 15 amino acids. Per the germline V gene, CDR1 is SGHTA and CDR2 is FQGNSA.

The rearrangement joins TRBV6-6 to TRBJ1-2, with D unresolved. CDR1 MNHNY and CDR2 SVGAGI come from the germline V gene (reference sequence). The germline V and J ends were trimmed by 0 bases and 6 bases, with 14 bases remaining between them. This CDR3 has 15 amino acids. CDR3 residues: CASSYSPEREDGYTF. The DNA of the CDR3 is TGTGCCAGCAGTTACTCGCCAGAACGGGAAGATGGCTACACCTTC.

The chain joins TRBV29-1 to TRBJ2-7, with a tentative D call TRBD1 (6 bases). CDR1 and CDR2 from the germline V gene are SQVTM and ANQGSEA. CDR3 length: 11 residues. Trimming left V 6 bases short and J 6 bases short, with 12 bases between. In nucleotides, the CDR3 is TGCAGCGTGCGTGGGGGCGGCGAGCAGTACTTC. This sequence encodes CSVRGGGEQYF.

This clone was observed a few times. This sequence joins TRBV15 and TRBJ1-1, with D possibly matching TRBD1 (5 bases). Germline values: CDR1 LNHNV, CDR2 YYDKDF (reference sequence). Trimming took off 0 bases at V and 5 bases at J, with 10 bases between the two ends. The CDR3 length is 14 residues. The CDR3 protein is CATSRDLGATEAFF. In nucleotides, the CDR3 is TGTGCCACCAGCAGAGATCTAGGGGCGACTGAAGCTTTCTTT.

This clone was found a few times. The rearrangement links TRBV4-2 to TRBJ1-2; 9 bases agree with TRBD1. The CDR3 is 14 amino acids. V gave up 1 base and J gave up 8 bases; unmatched junction bases: 5. Germline V CDR1 and CDR2: LGHNA, YNFKEQ. CDR3 region: CASSQAGTGSGYTF. In DNA, the CDR3 is TGTGCCAGCAGCCAAGCCGGGACAGGGTCCGGCTACACCTTC.

CDR3 coding DNA: TGTGCCAGTAGTATAGACGGACAGAAGCAGTTCTTC. Translation gives CASSIDGQKQFF. The V call is TRBV19, the J call TRBJ2-1; a weak D match, TRBD1 (6 bases). Germline lookup yields CDR1 LNHDA and CDR2 SQIVND (reference sequence). The CDR3 loop spans 12 amino acids. V was trimmed by 0 bases and J by 11 bases, leaving 8 bases between them.

The J gene is TRBJ2-1, the V gene TRBV30, with TRBD1 as a possible D gene (6 bases). CDR1 is GTSNPN, CDR2 SVGIG, per germline (reference sequence). Between the trimmed V and J ends, which lost 6 bases and 4 bases, there was a span of 16 bases. The CDR3 consists of 14 residues. The CDR3 loop reads CACPSQGKYNEQFF. CDR3 in DNA: TGTGCCTGTCCTTCGCAGGGGAAATACAATGAGCAGTTCTTC.

J is TRBJ1-2 and V is TRBV5-1; D perhaps matches TRBD1 (5 bases). This CDR3 has 16 amino acids. Trimming cost V 4 bases and J 0 bases, with 16 bases left between them. Looked up from germline, CDR1 is SGHRS and CDR2 is YFSETQ. The CDR3 nucleotides are TGCGCCAGCAGCCCCGGGACCATTAGAGCTAACTATGGCTACACCTTC. It yields the protein CASSPGTIRANYGYTF.

The CDR3 nucleotides read TGTGCCAGCAGCTCTACTAAATCAACAGATACGCAGTATTTT. It specifies CASSSTKSTDTQYF. The genes are TRBV5-6 and TRBJ2-3; D gene ambiguous. Germline CDR1 reads SGHDT; CDR2 reads YYEEEE. This CDR3 region has 14 residues. The V and J ends lost 3 bases and 3 bases respectively, with 11 bases between them.

The rearrangement uses TRBV30 and TRBJ1-4; the match to TRBD1 covers 8 bases. Germline CDR1 reads GTSNPN; CDR2 reads SVGIG (reference sequence). After removal of 3 bases from V and 0 bases from J, the junction contained 6 bases not matched to a gene. The CDR3 length is 16 residues. The CDR3 loop reads CAWRTGDVATNEKLFF. The CDR3 nucleotides are TGTGCCTGGAGGACAGGGGACGTAGCAACTAATGAAAAACTGTTTTTT.

This chain joins TRBV7-9 and TRBJ1-1, with D unresolved. Trimming removed 0 bases from V and 5 bases from J, with 10 bases in between. CDR3 size: 14 residues. Germline V lookup: CDR1 SEHNR, CDR2 FQNEAQ (reference sequence). The chain's CDR3 is CASSLAMASTEAFF. The CDR3 DNA follows: TGTGCCAGCAGCTTAGCCATGGCATCGACTGAAGCTTTCTTT.

This clone was picked up one time. The chain carries TRBV5-6 and TRBJ2-1; 10 bases agree with TRBD1. Losses at the gene ends were 4 bases for V and 8 bases for J; bases not matched to a gene: 12. CDR3 length equals 16 residues. Germline V gene sequence: CDR1 SGHDT, CDR2 YYEEEE. The CDR3 nucleotides are TGTGCCAGCAGCCAGACCGAGACAGGGGGCTCTGATGAGCAGTTCTTC. Translating gives CASSQTETGGSDEQFF.

The CDR3 sequence: CASSLSQGNYGYTF. The CDR3 nucleotides are TGTGCCAGCAGCCTCTCACAGGGGAACTATGGCTACACCTTC. The chain combines TRBV6-1 with TRBJ1-2; the match to TRBD1 covers 7 bases. V shed 6 bases and J 2 bases; nucleotides not matched to a gene: 6. CDR3 size: 14 residues. Germline assignment: CDR1 MNHNS and CDR2 SASEGT.

This clone came up once. The gene calls are TRBV6-5 and TRBJ1-6; D is perhaps TRBD1 (5 bases). There are 16 residues in the CDR3. Deletions cut 4 bases from V and 3 bases from J, with 13 bases between. Germline V lookup: CDR1 MNHEY, CDR2 SVGAGI. CDR3 amino acids: CASSSLRGVYNSPLHF. As DNA, the CDR3 is TGTGCCAGCAGTTCCCTTAGAGGGGTCTATAATTCACCCCTCCACTTT.

The chain employs TRBV6-6 and TRBJ2-2, with D unresolved. V was clipped by 10 bases and J by 4 bases, with 10 bases between them. This CDR3 comprises 12 residues. CDR1 and CDR2 (germline): MNHNY, SVGAGI (reference sequence). Here the CDR3 reads CATNAFTGELFF. For the CDR3, the DNA is TGTGCCACCAACGCTTTCACCGGGGAGCTGTTTTTT.

The chain recombines TRBV6-5 with TRBJ1-6; 9 bases line up with TRBD1. The CDR3 loop spans 13 amino acids. J lost 7 bases, V lost 6 bases, and 1 base had no gene match. The germline gives CDR1 MNHEY, CDR2 SVGAGI. The CDR3 spells CASRTGGNSPLHF. CDR3 coding DNA: TGTGCCAGCAGGACAGGGGGGAATTCACCCCTCCACTTT.

The V gene is TRBV28, the J gene TRBJ1-5, with 10 bases aligning to TRBD1. This CDR3 is 14 amino acids long. Germline values: CDR1 MDHEN, CDR2 SYDVKM. V was clipped by 4 bases and J by 5 bases; unmatched bases: 2. CDR3 sequence: CASSSGQGDQPQHF. For the CDR3, the DNA is TGTGCCAGCAGTTCAGGACAGGGGGATCAGCCCCAGCATTTT.

The chain is built from TRBV27 and TRBJ2-3; D is unclear. Deletions cut 5 bases from V and 1 base from J, with 7 bases between. Per the germline V gene, CDR1 is MNHEY and CDR2 is SMNVEV (reference sequence). This CDR3 is 13 amino acids long. As DNA, the CDR3 is TGTGCCAGCAGTCAGGTGGGCACAGATACGCAGTATTTT. Translating gives CASSQVGTDTQYF.

This clone was seen only a few times. The gene calls are TRBV25-1 and TRBJ1-2; perhaps TRBD1 as D (6 bases). The CDR3 sequence is 15 residues long. CDR1 and CDR2 (germline): MGHDK, SYGVNS. The V and J ends lost 6 bases and 2 bases respectively, with 16 bases between them. The CDR3 bases are TGTGCCAGCAGGGGTAGGGACACGGGGAACTATGGCTACACCTTC. Its translation is CASRGRDTGNYGYTF.

The chain has TRBV5-4 and TRBJ2-5; D may match TRBD1 or TRBD2 (5 bases each). The germline V and J ends were trimmed by 4 bases and 2 bases, with 12 bases remaining between them. The CDR3 is 14 residues long. Germline V gives CDR1 SGHNT, CDR2 YYREEE (reference sequence). CDR3 in amino acids: CASSHGTVQETQYF. The DNA for the CDR3 is TGTGCCAGCAGCCATGGGACGGTACAAGAGACCCAGTACTTC.

The rearrangement uses TRBV11-2 and TRBJ2-1, with TRBD2 identical over 14 bases. The CDR3 is 15 residues long. J lost 10 bases, V lost 3 bases, and 5 bases had no gene match. In germline, CDR1 is SGHAT, CDR2 FQNNGV. CDR3: CASSLGTSGGAEQFF. CDR3 nucleotides: TGTGCCAGCAGCTTGGGGACTAGCGGGGGAGCCGAGCAGTTCTTC.

The rearrangement uses TRBV6-5 and TRBJ1-2; TRBD1 matches at 7 bases. Germline assignment: CDR1 MNHEY and CDR2 SVGAGI. V lost 6 bases, J lost 5 bases, and 9 bases stayed unmatched. This CDR3 spans 14 amino acids. The CDR3 spells CASSRQGIGYGYTF. CDR3 DNA sequence: TGTGCCAGCAGCAGACAGGGAATTGGTTATGGCTACACCTTC.

The genes are TRBV6-5 and TRBJ1-6, with D uncertain. V dropped 0 bases and J dropped 10 bases, with 13 bases sitting between them. Germline V gene lookup returns CDR1 MNHEY and CDR2 SVGAGI. The CDR3 runs 15 residues. The CDR3 reads CASSYSGPAVSPLHF. In DNA form, the CDR3 reads TGTGCCAGCAGTTACTCGGGCCCTGCTGTCTCACCCCTCCACTTT.